This TCR beta chain emerged from a study of graft-versus-host responses after intestinal transplantation. Study-wide background: Tacrolimus plus steroids were given to all recipients for two to three years, preceded by anti-thymocyte globulin induction. Notes on the study in general: Across patients carrying graft-donor T cell macrochimerism, allografts held high graft-versus-host to host-versus-graft clonal ratios. Some GvH clones were seen earlier in gut or blood, suggesting intestinal origin.

Libraries were prepared by immunoSEQ multiplex PCR; TCRdb keeps only in-frame clonotypes and omits some of them. The table has about 120,000 clones, just under 95% seen once. Germline lookup yields CDR1 SGHTA and CDR2 FQGNSA. The CDR3 covers 16 residues. V was pared by 1 base and J by 6 bases, with 18 bases between. This clone was observed once. No antigen is known for it. This receptor was obtained from a human donor who received an intestinal transplant. This rearrangement joins TRBV7-2 to TRBJ1-2; D is undetermined. Sequences were derived from unstimulated CD4+ T cells sorted from spleen or lymph node cells, sampled before intestinal transplant. In DNA, the CDR3 is TGTGCCAGCAGCTTAGGCCCCGGGTCGCGAGCCAATGGCTACACCTTC. This gives the protein CASSLGPGSRANGYTF.